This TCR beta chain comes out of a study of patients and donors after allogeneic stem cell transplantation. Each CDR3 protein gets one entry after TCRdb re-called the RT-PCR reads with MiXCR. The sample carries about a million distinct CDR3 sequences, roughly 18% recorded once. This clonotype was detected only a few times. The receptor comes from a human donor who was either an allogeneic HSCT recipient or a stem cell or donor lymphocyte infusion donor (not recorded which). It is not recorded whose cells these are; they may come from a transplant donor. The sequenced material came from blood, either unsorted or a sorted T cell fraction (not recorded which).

The CDR3 is CASSLQLGAGLYNEQFF. The CDR3 DNA sequence: TGTGCCAGCAGTTTGCAGTTAGGGGCGGGACTCTACAATGAGCAGTTCTTC. This chain connects TRBV27 to TRBJ2-1; tentative D call: TRBD2 (6 bases). The CDR3 has 17 amino acids. V was cut by 3 bases and J by 3 bases, with 18 bases left in between. The germline gives CDR1 MNHEY, CDR2 SMNVEV (reference sequence).